This paragraph reports one TCR beta chain. The source of the sample is a study of OX40 agonist ivuxolimab in advanced cancers. At the level of the study: Every 2 weeks, ivuxolimab was infused into the patients intravenously at between 0.01 and 10 mg/kg.

Sequenced by immunoSEQ multiplex PCR; TCRdb stores in-frame clones only, minus some. Of about 68,000 clones listed, approximately 89% are singletons. This CDR3 has 11 residues. The clonotype originates from an adult with an advanced solid tumor such as melanoma, head and neck, liver or kidney cancer. The chain combines TRBV21-1 with TRBJ1-2. TRBV21-1 is an annotated pseudogene. Sequenced here: CD4+ or CD8+ T cells sorted from blood, sampled in a trial of the OX40 agonist ivuxolimab. The CDR3 DNA reads TGTGCCACCCCCCGGGACTATGGCTACACCTTC. Encoded protein: CATPRDYGYTF.